This is a list of T cell receptor beta chains from one sample in a study of control samples from healthy donors and cancer patients. Sequencing was performed with immunoSEQ multiplex PCR; in TCRdb, only in-frame clones are kept and a portion is missing. The sample has about 120,000 clones, more than 75% seen once. Sequencing was done on a sample of blood. Source of these receptors: an older woman in good health. Both conserved end residues are part of each CDR3. A D gene is named only where the DNA matches it firmly. Expanded clones get a size class; other rows say once, few or many, or leave the size out.

v_call: TRBV4-2
d_call: -
clone_size: -
j_call: TRBJ2-1
cdr3_aa: CASSQAWRSSSYNEQFF
cdr3_nt: TGTGCCAGCAGCCAAGCCTGGCGCTCGAGCTCCTACAATGAGCAGTTCTTC

v_call: TRBV4-2
d_call: -
clone_size: -
j_call: TRBJ2-7
cdr3_aa: CASSQVVIGEQYF
cdr3_nt: TGTGCCAGCAGCCAAGTTGTTATTGGCGAGCAGTACTTC

v_call: TRBV7-9
d_call: TRBD1
clone_size: -
j_call: TRBJ2-7
cdr3_aa: CASSSPKGAMTYEQYF
cdr3_nt: TGTGCCAGCAGCTCTCCCAAGGGGGCCATGACCTACGAGCAGTACTTC

v_call: TRBV16
d_call: -
clone_size: -
j_call: TRBJ1-4
cdr3_aa: CASSQSSLATNEKLFF
cdr3_nt: TGTGCCAGCAGCCAATCCAGCCTCGCAACTAATGAAAAACTGTTTTTT

v_call: TRBV5-4
d_call: TRBD2
clone_size: -
j_call: TRBJ2-1
cdr3_aa: CASSYSILAGGPNEQFF
cdr3_nt: TGTGCCAGCAGCTACTCCATACTAGCGGGGGGGCCAAATGAGCAGTTCTTC

v_call: TRBV29-1
d_call: TRBD1
clone_size: -
j_call: TRBJ1-2
cdr3_aa: CSVRDRGLHGYTF
cdr3_nt: TGCAGCGTTCGAGACAGGGGGCTCCATGGCTACACCTTC

v_call: TRBV27
d_call: TRBD1
clone_size: -
j_call: TRBJ1-5
cdr3_aa: CASSLTGVSNQPQHF
cdr3_nt: TGTGCCAGCAGTTTGACAGGGGTTAGCAATCAGCCCCAGCATTTT

v_call: TRBV28
d_call: -
clone_size: -
j_call: TRBJ1-3
cdr3_aa: CASSLPLSGNTIYF
cdr3_nt: TGTGCCAGCAGTTTACCACTCTCTGGAAACACCATATATTTT

v_call: TRBV13
d_call: -
clone_size: -
j_call: TRBJ2-7
cdr3_aa: CASSLSMAYRDPYEQYF
cdr3_nt: TGTGCCAGCAGCCTCTCAATGGCGTACAGGGATCCCTACGAGCAGTACTTC

v_call: TRBV2
d_call: -
clone_size: -
j_call: TRBJ1-2
cdr3_aa: CASSEIGRNYGYTF
cdr3_nt: TGTGCCAGCAGTGAAATTGGACGGAACTATGGCTACACCTTC

v_call: TRBV13
d_call: -
clone_size: -
j_call: TRBJ1-1
cdr3_aa: CASSLRQTEAFF
cdr3_nt: TGTGCCAGCAGCTTGAGGCAGACTGAAGCTTTCTTT

v_call: TRBV11-3
d_call: TRBD1
clone_size: -
j_call: TRBJ2-1
cdr3_aa: CASSKKGGQGYNEQFF
cdr3_nt: TGTGCCAGCAGCAAGAAGGGAGGACAGGGATACAATGAGCAGTTCTTC

v_call: TRBV5-4
d_call: -
clone_size: -
j_call: TRBJ2-5
cdr3_aa: CASSLGSGGQETQYF
cdr3_nt: TGTGCCAGCAGCTTGGGTAGCGGTGGGCAAGAGACCCAGTACTTC

v_call: TRBV12-3/TRBV12-4
d_call: -
clone_size: -
j_call: TRBJ1-2
cdr3_aa: CASSQIYGYTF
cdr3_nt: TGTGCCAGCAGTCAGATCTATGGCTACACCTTC

v_call: TRBV3-1/TRBV3-2
d_call: -
clone_size: -
j_call: TRBJ2-2
cdr3_aa: CASSQDSNTGELFF
cdr3_nt: TGTGCCAGCAGCCAAGACAGTAACACCGGGGAGCTGTTTTTT

v_call: TRBV11-3
d_call: TRBD2
clone_size: -
j_call: TRBJ2-3
cdr3_aa: CASSMATSGGDDTQYF
cdr3_nt: TGTGCCAGCAGTATGGCGACTAGCGGGGGGGACGATACGCAGTATTTT

v_call: TRBV6-1
d_call: -
clone_size: -
j_call: TRBJ2-5
cdr3_aa: CASSESHSPGWGQYF
cdr3_nt: TGTGCCAGCAGTGAATCCCACAGCCCGGGGTGGGGCCAGTACTTC

v_call: TRBV7-2
d_call: -
clone_size: few
j_call: TRBJ1-5
cdr3_aa: CASSPDPNQPQHF
cdr3_nt: TGTGCCAGCAGCCCGGACCCCAATCAGCCCCAGCATTTT

v_call: TRBV19
d_call: TRBD2
clone_size: -
j_call: TRBJ2-5
cdr3_aa: CASSNSGTSGGPNF
cdr3_nt: TGTGCCAGTAGTAACTCCGGGACTAGCGGGGGGCCGAACTTC

v_call: TRBV7-6
d_call: TRBD2
clone_size: -
j_call: TRBJ2-5
cdr3_aa: CASSRTSGGSQETQYF
cdr3_nt: TGTGCCAGCAGTCGGACTAGCGGGGGGTCGCAAGAGACCCAGTACTTC

v_call: TRBV7-9
d_call: -
clone_size: -
j_call: TRBJ2-2
cdr3_aa: CASSSRGKDTGELFF
cdr3_nt: TGTGCCAGCAGCTCCCGGGGTAAGGACACCGGGGAGCTGTTTTTT

v_call: TRBV19
d_call: TRBD2
clone_size: -
j_call: TRBJ2-5
cdr3_aa: CASSEWGGQETQYF
cdr3_nt: TGTGCCAGTAGTGAATGGGGGGGGCAAGAGACCCAGTACTTC

v_call: TRBV2
d_call: -
clone_size: once
j_call: TRBJ2-7
cdr3_aa: CASLGPYEQYF
cdr3_nt: TGTGCCAGCCTAGGACCGTACGAGCAGTACTTC

v_call: TRBV12-3/TRBV12-4
d_call: -
clone_size: once
j_call: TRBJ2-2
cdr3_aa: CASSWTGELFF
cdr3_nt: TGTGCCAGCAGTTGGACCGGGGAGCTGTTTTTT

v_call: TRBV19
d_call: -
clone_size: -
j_call: TRBJ1-2
cdr3_aa: CASSPDRPYYGYTF
cdr3_nt: TGTGCCAGTAGCCCCGACAGGCCCTACTATGGCTACACCTTC

v_call: TRBV7-2
d_call: -
clone_size: once
j_call: TRBJ2-6
cdr3_aa: CASSSQSSGANVLTF
cdr3_nt: TGTGCCAGCAGCTCACAGAGCTCTGGGGCCAACGTCCTGACTTTC

v_call: TRBV27
d_call: -
clone_size: -
j_call: TRBJ1-2
cdr3_aa: CASSPDILLGYGYTF
cdr3_nt: TGTGCCAGCAGTCCTGATATCTTGTTGGGCTATGGCTACACCTTC

v_call: TRBV29-1
d_call: -
clone_size: -
j_call: TRBJ2-5
cdr3_aa: CSVVLGGTGAGETQYF
cdr3_nt: TGCAGCGTTGTCTTGGGGGGTACAGGGGCGGGAGAGACCCAGTACTTC

v_call: TRBV6-4
d_call: TRBD2
clone_size: -
j_call: TRBJ2-3
cdr3_aa: CASSDYGGGSTDTQYF
cdr3_nt: TGTGCCAGCAGTGACTACGGGGGGGGCAGCACAGATACGCAGTATTTT

v_call: TRBV29-1
d_call: TRBD1
clone_size: -
j_call: TRBJ2-5
cdr3_aa: CSVEVTTGGETQYF
cdr3_nt: TGCAGCGTTGAAGTGACCACAGGGGGGGAGACCCAGTACTTC

v_call: TRBV11-2
d_call: -
clone_size: -
j_call: TRBJ2-5
cdr3_aa: CASSSPWTQYF
cdr3_nt: TGTGCCAGCAGCTCCCCTTGGACCCAGTACTTC

v_call: TRBV5-6
d_call: TRBD1
clone_size: -
j_call: TRBJ1-2
cdr3_aa: CASSSWDRGDAHGYTF
cdr3_nt: TGTGCCAGCAGCTCATGGGACAGGGGTGACGCCCATGGCTACACCTTC

v_call: TRBV7-9
d_call: -
clone_size: -
j_call: TRBJ1-4
cdr3_aa: CASSLGGLANEKLFF
cdr3_nt: TGTGCCAGCAGCTTGGGAGGGTTAGCTAATGAAAAACTGTTTTTT

v_call: TRBV7-9
d_call: TRBD1
clone_size: -
j_call: TRBJ1-2
cdr3_aa: CASSSQTGRANYGYTF
cdr3_nt: TGTGCCAGCAGCTCACAGACAGGGCGGGCTAACTATGGCTACACCTTC

v_call: TRBV5-4
d_call: TRBD2
clone_size: -
j_call: TRBJ2-1
cdr3_aa: CASSPGGAGSYNEQFF
cdr3_nt: TGTGCCAGCAGCCCCGGGGGGGCGGGATCCTACAATGAGCAGTTCTTC

v_call: TRBV9
d_call: TRBD2
clone_size: -
j_call: TRBJ2-1
cdr3_aa: CASSTSGGAWEQFF
cdr3_nt: TGTGCCAGCAGCACTAGCGGGGGGGCGTGGGAGCAGTTCTTC

v_call: TRBV4-1
d_call: -
clone_size: -
j_call: TRBJ1-5
cdr3_aa: CASSQSPDRPQPQHF
cdr3_nt: TGCGCCAGCAGCCAAAGCCCAGACAGGCCCCAGCCCCAGCATTTT

v_call: TRBV6-2/TRBV6-3
d_call: -
clone_size: -
j_call: TRBJ1-2
cdr3_aa: CASSSTDYGYTF
cdr3_nt: TGTGCCAGCAGTTCGACGGACTATGGCTACACCTTC

v_call: TRBV19
d_call: TRBD2
clone_size: few
j_call: TRBJ2-3
cdr3_aa: CASSIGLAGGRSSTDTQYF
cdr3_nt: TGTGCCAGTAGTATAGGGCTAGCGGGGGGCCGGTCTAGCACAGATACGCAGTATTTT

v_call: TRBV5-1
d_call: -
clone_size: -
j_call: TRBJ1-3
cdr3_aa: CASSQESSGNTIYF
cdr3_nt: TGCGCCAGCAGCCAGGAGAGCTCTGGAAACACCATATATTTT

v_call: TRBV24-1
d_call: -
clone_size: once
j_call: TRBJ1-1
cdr3_aa: CATSDHPTGRNTEAFF
cdr3_nt: TGTGCCACCAGTGATCATCCGACAGGTCGGAACACTGAAGCTTTCTTT